Each of the 7 T cell receptor beta chains below was sequenced from the same sample in a study of brain T cells in children with intractable seizures. Produced via immunoSEQ multiplex PCR; TCRdb's table is partial and in-frame only. Of 110,000 or so clones listed, approximately 94% were seen once; the top ten hold more than 3%. The source material was peripheral blood, sampled at surgery. The source is a boy in the first two years of life with hemimegalencephaly and intractable seizures.

This clone has just one count. The CDR3 coding sequence is TGTGCCAGCAGCAAAACTAGACTCCTACTTACACAAGAGACCCAGTACTTC. It encodes CASSKTRLLLTQETQYF. The rearrangement links TRBV21-1 to TRBJ2-5; TRBD2, the D gene given by the table, was not confirmed from the DNA. TRBV21-1 is classified as a pseudogene. The CDR3 is made up of 17 amino acids.

The J gene is TRBJ2-1, the V gene TRBV4-1; TRBD1 might be the D (6 bases). V was trimmed by 3 bases and J by 15 bases, leaving 24 bases between them. The V gene's germline CDR1 is MGHRA and CDR2 YSYEKL. CDR3 length equals 15 residues. CDR3 amino acids: CASSQGASPLGSRFF. CDR3 sequence (DNA): TGCGCCAGCAGCCAGGGGGCTAGCCCTTTGGGGTCCCGGTTCTTC.

J is TRBJ1-1 and V is TRBV5-8, with a tentative D call TRBD1 (6 bases). Germline lookup yields CDR1 SGHTS and CDR2 YDEGEE. The CDR3 extends over 11 amino acids. V lost 7 bases and J 11 bases, leaving 15 bases between the germline ends. For the CDR3, the DNA is TGTGCCAGCGGGCAGGGGTCAGTGGCTTTCTTT. Amino acid sequence: CASGQGSVAFF.

The rearrangement uses TRBV4-2 and TRBJ1-2, with D tentatively TRBD1 (5 bases). This CDR3 comprises 15 residues. The V gene lost 2 bases and the J gene lost 9 bases, with 19 bases spanning the gap. Germline CDR1 is LGHNA and CDR2 is YNFKEQ. The CDR3 protein is CASSQIGAPTRSYTF. The CDR3 DNA is TGTGCCAGCAGCCAAATAGGGGCTCCTACGAGAAGCTACACCTTC.

The rearrangement uses TRBV6-5 and TRBJ2-7, with D hard to call. The CDR3 runs to 15 residues. Germline lookup yields CDR1 MNHEY and CDR2 SVGAGI. The ends were cut back, 8 bases at V and 0 bases at J, with 17 bases in the middle. The CDR3 region is CASVVALQPSYEQYF. The CDR3 nucleotides read TGTGCCAGCGTCGTAGCCCTCCAGCCCTCCTACGAGCAGTACTTC.

The chain couples TRBV19 to TRBJ2-1; TRBD1 is a possible D gene (6 bases). This CDR3 spans 18 amino acids. Germline CDR1 reads LNHDA; CDR2 reads SQIVND (reference sequence). V was clipped by 3 bases and J by 8 bases, with 26 bases between them. CDR3 residues: CASSILEAAGVGMDEQFF. The CDR3 DNA sequence: TGTGCCAGTAGTATTTTGGAGGCCGCAGGGGTGGGGATGGATGAGCAGTTCTTC.

This chain joins TRBV2 and TRBJ2-1, with D possibly matching TRBD2 (6 bases). CDR1 is SNHLY and CDR2 is FYNNEI in the germline V gene. V shed 8 bases and J shed 6 bases, with 14 bases lying between them. This CDR3 is built from 13 residues. For the CDR3, the DNA is TGTGCCAGCCTCCTGGGAGGTCCCAATGAGCAGTTCTTC. Translating it yields CASLLGGPNEQFF.